These 6 T cell receptor beta chains were sequenced from one sample in a study of shared clonotypes between healthy human individuals. The data were produced by immunoSEQ multiplex PCR, yet TCRdb's version contains in-frame clones alone and is incomplete. The table has about 1.5 million clones, around 98% seen once. Sequencing was performed on naive CD4+ T cells sorted from blood. Specified subset: CD45RA+ positively selected. Source of these receptors: a man aged 25 to 45 in good health.

V usage is TRBV10-1 and J usage is TRBJ2-2; tentative D call: TRBD1 (5 bases). There are 13 residues in the CDR3. Germline V lookup: CDR1 WNHNN, CDR2 SYGVQD (reference sequence). The V and J ends lost 6 bases and 7 bases respectively, with 12 bases between them. The CDR3 protein is CASSTARGGELFF. The CDR3 nucleotides are TGCGCCAGCAGCACCGCAAGGGGCGGGGAGCTGTTTTTT.

The V call is TRBV6-6, the J call TRBJ2-7, with D perhaps matching TRBD1 (6 bases). Trimming shortened V by 6 bases and J by 7 bases, and 16 bases separated the two germline ends. The CDR3 loop spans 13 amino acids. The germline gives CDR1 MNHNY, CDR2 SVGAGI (reference sequence). DNA for the CDR3: TGTGCCAGCAGATTATACAGGGAATGGGAGCAGTACTTC. Its protein is CASRLYREWEQYF.

V gene TRBV11-3 combines with J gene TRBJ2-3; 8 bases match TRBD1. Germline CDR1 reads SGHNT; CDR2 reads YENEEA. Trimming took 5 bases from V and 7 from J; bases not matched to a gene: 8. The CDR3 is made up of 14 amino acids. The CDR3 here is CASSLDRGVHTQYF. In DNA, the CDR3 is TGTGCCAGCAGCCTTGACAGGGGAGTACATACGCAGTATTTT.

This sequence joins TRBV10-1 and TRBJ1-1; TRBD1 might be the D (5 bases). This CDR3 spans 14 amino acids. V lost 7 bases to trimming and J lost 2 bases, with 14 bases between them. Germline CDR1 and CDR2: WNHNN and SYGVQD (reference sequence). Written as DNA, the CDR3 is TGCGCCAGCAAAGTAGACAGATCCAACACTGAAGCTTTCTTT. This gives the protein CASKVDRSNTEAFF.

The table lists this clone with a count of one. The rearrangement links TRBV4-1 to TRBJ1-1; D is undetermined. CDR1 and CDR2 (germline): MGHRA, YSYEKL. CDR3 size: 15 residues. V was pared by 0 bases and J by 1 base, with 9 bases between. CDR3 loop: CASSQDYTRNTEAFF. CDR3 sequence (DNA): TGCGCCAGCAGCCAAGATTACACCCGGAACACTGAAGCTTTCTTT.

The rearrangement uses TRBV15 and TRBJ2-7, with D perhaps TRBD1 or TRBD2 (5 bases each). In germline, CDR1 is LNHNV, CDR2 YYDKDF (reference sequence). The V gene lost 0 bases and the J gene lost 5 bases, with 20 bases spanning the gap. This CDR3 has 17 amino acids. CDR3 nucleotides: TGTGCCACCAGCAGAGATAAGGCCGGGGCTCGGAGGCACGAGCAGTACTTC. Amino acids: CATSRDKAGARRHEQYF.